This TCR beta chain was sequenced during a study of CD8 T cells in Susac syndrome. V was pared by 4 bases and J by 1 base, with 16 bases between. Germline CDR1 reads LGHDT; CDR2 reads YNNKEL (reference sequence). The CDR3 has 16 amino acids. Random hexamers were used to reverse transcribe the RNA input (about 0.5 to 1 ug). Across 54 Vbeta and 13 Jbeta, immunoSEQ multiplex PCR amplified TCR beta CDR3. A single record per CDR3 protein comes from TCRdb applying MiXCR to the immunoSEQ multiplex PCR reads. The sample has more than 250,000 distinct CDR3 sequences, 92% seen once. TCR beta sequences were obtained from blood CD8+ and CD4+ T cells. The CD8+ and CD4+ T cells were isolated magnetically using a negative isolation approach, whereas the TEMRA cells were enriched by FACS.

The sequence was obtained from a human donor with multiple sclerosis. The specimen sequenced was CD4+ T cells from PBMCs. The chain has TRBV3-1 and TRBJ2-5, with a possible D match to TRBD2 (5 bases). The CDR3 sequence is CASSLDFSNLQETQYF. In nucleotides, the CDR3 is TGTGCCAGCAGCCTGGACTTCTCAAACCTCCAAGAGACCCAGTACTTC.